This entry describes one T cell receptor (beta chain). Its specificity is unknown. This record comes from a study of shared clonotypes between healthy human individuals. The study's findings and limits: Clonotypes shared by all four donors outscored non-shared clonotypes in generation probability. The authors expected sequencing depth to affect clonotype sharing among donors. Estimated richness was generally greater in naive than memory subsets.

Germline lookup yields CDR1 KGHSH and CDR2 LQKENI. The CDR3 runs 11 residues. V was shortened by 7 bases and J by 3 bases, with 7 bases between the two germline ends. Several immunoSEQ plates received, in even portions, the genomic DNA of each subset. This table comes from immunoSEQ multiplex PCR, and its TCRdb copy is limited to in-frame clones, with some not included. The data contain 2 million to 3 million clones, 93% of them singletons. The sequenced sample consisted of naive CD4+ T cells from PBMCs. Specified subset: CD45RA+ positively selected. This receptor was obtained from a man aged 18 to 29 in good health. Some clones in this sample may be carry-over from other donors' samples. The V call is TRBV18, the J call TRBJ2-7, with unresolved D. The CDR3 DNA sequence: TGTGCCAGCTTGGACGGCTACGAGCAGTACTTC. Its translation: CASLDGYEQYF.